A single T cell receptor (beta chain) is shown here with its context. Its antigen remains unidentified. With 60 Vbeta and 13 Jbeta primers, the PCR was carried out. This table comes from immunoSEQ multiplex PCR, and its TCRdb copy is limited to in-frame clones, with some not included. This sample carries 150,000 or so clones, roughly 80% of them seen once, and the ten largest clones take 10% to 15%. Germline CDR1 reads SNHLY; CDR2 reads FYNNEI. Trimming left V 7 bases short and J 4 bases short, with 19 bases between. The CDR3 spans 16 residues. This specimen comes from a study of cytomegalovirus exposure and HLA in healthy donors. Findings and limits, study-wide: Researchers reported that a few CMV-associated chains were confirmed in vitro as CMV antigen-specific. There was a cluster of highly shared sequence variants that was likely a sequencing artifact. Later work found most CMV-associated TCR beta chains apparently HLA-restricted. A missense variant in DCLRE1C was later tied to TCR beta V- and J-gene trimming.

The sequence derives from a middle-aged man in good health and CMV-seropositive. The genes are TRBV2 and TRBJ2-2; D remains unclear. The sample was PBMCs. The CDR3 DNA follows: TGTGCCAGCAAGTTGAGCTCTAATACTCCCACCGGGGAGCTGTTTTTT. This encodes CASKLSSNTPTGELFF.